These T cell receptor beta chains were read from a single sample in a study of blood T cells in healthy people across ages. TCRdb independently ran MiXCR on the 5' RACE reads; one entry per CDR3 protein. Among 500,000 to 550,000 distinct CDR3 sequences listed, more than 20% were seen once. The sample was also reused in another study, on T cells of mothers and their children.

Sequenced: blood. These receptor sequences come from a boy aged 5-17 years in good health. Each CDR3 is given with its conserved first and last residue. The listing skips clone size in some rows; elsewhere it reads once, few, many or a size class.

TRBV7-2	-	TRBJ2-7	CASSLAAGLPYEQYF
TRBV3-1	-	TRBJ1-6	CASSQQGTYNSPLHF
TRBV28	-	TRBJ2-1	CASRTGTGRGEQFF
TRBV6-6	-	TRBJ1-2	CASSYGTGREYGYTF
TRBV18	-	TRBJ1-4	CASSLTTAPLEKLFF
TRBV27	-	TRBJ2-2	CASSFLGGGNTGELFF
TRBV7-2	-	TRBJ1-6	CASSLDAGSPNSPLHF
TRBV9	-	TRBJ2-3	CASSAPLGRTDTQYF
TRBV7-9	few	TRBJ2-2	CASSPYRGQGSHTGELFF
TRBV20-1	-	TRBJ2-1	CSASSGLAGDEQFF
TRBV7-9	-	TRBJ1-2	CASSLVGTGDGYTF
TRBV14	few	TRBJ2-1	CASSQEWFSSYNEQFF
TRBV29-1	-	TRBJ1-1	CSVDQGASNTEAFF
TRBV7-9	-	TRBJ2-5	CVRTQAAGVVVAPETQYF
TRBV7-9	-	TRBJ2-5	CASSSSIAGRGETQYF
TRBV6-4	-	TRBJ2-1	CASSVGLAAFNEQFF
TRBV29-1	many	TRBJ2-7	CSVEGQDSYEQYF
TRBV5-1	few	TRBJ2-7	CASSLGTGPNYEQYF
TRBV4-1	many	TRBJ1-5	CASSQTGQGVGQPQHF
TRBV7-9	few	TRBJ1-1	CASSWGKDTEAFF
TRBV7-9	few	TRBJ2-7	CASSSPGGEQYF
TRBV5-6	few	TRBJ1-5	CASSLASGTGGSSNQPQHF
TRBV6-6	few	-	CASSPSVVNEQFF
TRBV28	-	TRBJ2-5	CASSLSGIANQETQYF
TRBV4-1	many	TRBJ2-2	CASSLGTGLNTGELFF
TRBV9	few	TRBJ1-1	CASSVATWGHGEAFF
TRBV9	few	TRBJ2-5	CASSVGHLSYQETQYF
TRBV7-2	many	TRBJ1-5	CASSFSGNQPQHF
TRBV14	-	TRBJ1-4	CASSLGQGTNEKLFF
TRBV4-2	few	TRBJ1-4	CASSQAASRDPGGNEKLFF
TRBV28	few	TRBJ2-2	CASSPSWQANTGELFF
TRBV20-1	-	TRBJ1-4	CSAAPGTGRNEKLFF
TRBV2	-	TRBJ2-1	CASRPRTSGNFNEQFF
TRBV14	many	TRBJ2-5	CASSRRKIPQGQAQETQYF
TRBV4-3	few	TRBJ1-2	CASSQSQAGYGYTF
TRBV6-2/TRBV6-3	-	TRBJ2-7	CASIYWAHYEQYF
TRBV18	-	TRBJ2-5	CASSPPIRGLDFETQYF
TRBV27	many	TRBJ1-2	CASSDRQGGIYGYTF
TRBV28	-	TRBJ2-5	CASSPRPNPLGGETQYF
TRBV12-3/TRBV12-4	-	TRBJ2-3	CASSWGGKRGHTDTQYF
TRBV6-2/TRBV6-3	-	TRBJ2-2	CASSPGTDLTGELFF
TRBV10-3	-	TRBJ2-5	CAISEGTGRQETQYF
TRBV12-3/TRBV12-4	few	TRBJ2-1	CASKIAGPYNEQFF
TRBV7-3	few	TRBJ1-1	CASSDQGRTEAFF
TRBV28	few	TRBJ1-3	CASSLQGPGIIYF
TRBV12-3/TRBV12-4	-	TRBJ1-2	CASSPRRNASTF
TRBV4-2	-	TRBJ2-5	CASSQEGRRRLETQYF
TRBV5-1	-	TRBJ2-7	CASSLETSGRPHF
TRBV2	-	TRBJ1-3	CASSEGSGTHSGNTIYF
TRBV5-1	few	TRBJ2-5	CATSLRAAPLETQYF
TRBV9	-	TRBJ2-1	CASSERGGFDEQFF
TRBV5-1	many	TRBJ2-1	CASSSLAGGYNEQFF
TRBV7-2	many	TRBJ2-3	CASSFPAATQYF
TRBV9	-	TRBJ2-5	CASSVEGRQQETQYF